The T cell receptor (beta chain) under discussion was sequenced for a study of CD8 T cells in Susac syndrome. Random-hexamer reverse transcription was applied to roughly 0.5 to 1 ug RNA. TCRdb re-analysed the immunoSEQ multiplex PCR reads in MiXCR, keeping a single row per CDR3 protein. The table lists 90,000 to 110,000 distinct CDR3 sequences, about 95% of them singletons. Germline CDR1 SQVTM, CDR2 ANQGSEA. The CDR3 contains 14 residues. The ends lost 6 bases at V and 0 bases at J; junction bases unmatched: 1. Sequenced input: CD4+ T cells from PBMCs. The sequence came from a human donor in good health. This sequence joins TRBV29-1 and TRBJ2-2; 10 bases align to TRBD1. DNA of the CDR3: TGCAGCGTGGGGACAGGGGCGAACACCGGGGAGCTGTTTTTT. It encodes CSVGTGANTGELFF.